These T cell receptor beta chains were read from a single sample in a study of blood T cell repertoires in COVID-19. TCRdb keeps only in-frame clones here, not all; method: immunoSEQ multiplex PCR. The sample has 250,000 or so clones, 80% to 85% seen once. Source material: peripheral blood. The source of these receptors is a man aged 55-75 years with acute or convalescent COVID-19. CDR3s include the opening cysteine and the closing phenylalanine or tryptophan. A D gene is named only where the DNA matches it firmly. Clone size, where shown, is once, few, many, or a class for clones that have expanded.

J	D	size	V	CDR3	DNA
TRBJ2-3	TRBD2	once	TRBV5-4	CASSLGGRATDTQYF	TGTGCCAGCAGCTTGGGCGGGAGGGCAACAGATACGCAGTATTTT
TRBJ1-1	TRBD1	-	TRBV6-1	CASSWTGNTEAFF	TGTGCCAGCAGCTGGACAGGGAACACTGAAGCTTTCTTT
TRBJ1-2	TRBD1	once	TRBV7-9	CASSQTGGSPYGYTF	TGTGCCAGCAGCCAAACAGGGGGCTCTCCCTATGGCTACACCTTC
TRBJ1-5	TRBD1	few	TRBV5-1	CASSLGDRNQPQHF	TGCGCCAGCAGCTTGGGGGACAGGAATCAGCCCCAGCATTTT
TRBJ2-7	-	-	TRBV4-3	CASSQDPSSYEQYF	TGCGCCAGCAGCCAAGATCCGAGCTCCTACGAGCAGTACTTC
TRBJ1-5	TRBD1	-	TRBV3-1/TRBV3-2	CASSLGTGVQPQHF	TGTGCCAGCAGCCTGGGGACAGGGGTACAGCCCCAGCATTTT
TRBJ2-7	TRBD1	-	TRBV29-1	CSVEGGQGATYEQYF	TGCAGCGTTGAAGGGGGACAGGGGGCGACCTACGAGCAGTACTTC
TRBJ2-7	TRBD1	-	TRBV27	CASSLAQGEDEQYF	TGTGCCAGCAGTTTAGCACAGGGGGAAGACGAGCAGTACTTC
TRBJ1-2	-	-	TRBV19	CAVSIPAAGNYGYTF	TGTGCCGTCTCCATCCCCGCAGCAGGGAACTATGGCTACACCTTC
TRBJ2-1	-	-	TRBV28	CASSLLRDMGNEQFF	TGTGCCAGCAGTTTATTAAGGGACATGGGCAATGAGCAGTTCTTC
TRBJ1-3	TRBD1	-	TRBV11-2	CASSSSRDRRNTIYF	TGTGCCAGCAGCTCTTCCCGGGACAGAAGAAACACCATATATTTT